This T cell receptor (beta chain) originates from a study of T cell responses to AZD1222 COVID-19 vaccine. Whole-study findings and limits: Researchers report vaccine-associated CD4 TCRs spanning spike, with dominance at 160-218 and 743-854. A reported finding is that nearly half of spike-specific TCRs target unmutated variant regions.

TCRdb's table, derived via immunoSEQ multiplex PCR, lists solely in-frame clones and lacks some. The sample carries some 140,000 clones, roughly 93% recorded once. The CDR3 has 18 residues. To note about this clone: Its antigen remains unknown.

This sample comprised peripheral blood, obtained on day 0 of AZD1222 vaccination. This TCR derives from an adult in good health. The gene calls are TRBV1 and TRBJ1-1; the D call in the table, TRBD1, was not verified against the DNA. TRBV1 is termed a pseudogene. The CDR3 protein is CTSSQVPDRSYQNTEAFF. The CDR3 nucleotides read TGCACCAGCAGCCAAGTACCGGACAGGAGTTATCAGAACACTGAAGCTTTCTTT.